The present T cell receptor beta chain was sequenced within a study of cytotoxic CD8 clonotypes in ibrutinib-treated CLL. Study-wide results and limits: Rising at ibrutinib response, clonality subsequently fell back toward baseline at progression.

This table comes from immunoSEQ multiplex PCR, and its TCRdb copy is limited to in-frame clones, with some not included. The sample records 110,000 to 150,000 clones, more than 75% being singletons. About this clone itself: Its antigen is unknown.

The origin of this receptor is a human donor with chronic lymphocytic leukemia. The sample consisted of PBMCs, taken after 24 months of ibrutinib treatment.

CDR3 nucleotides: TGTGCCAGCAGTTTATCGGGCAGGGGGCGGACTGAGACCCAGTACTTC. This translates into CASSLSGRGRTETQYF. The chain recombines TRBV28 with TRBJ2-5, with 8 positions matching TRBD1. The length of the CDR3 is 16 residues. Per germline, CDR1 MDHEN and CDR2 SYDVKM. With V trimmed by 1 base and J by 5 bases, 9 bases remained unmatched. The complete variable domain, with remaining parts taken from reference TRBV28 and TRBJ2-5, reads DVKVTQSSRYLVKRTGEKVFLECVQDMDHENMFWYRQDPGLGLRLIYFSYDVKMKEKGDIPEGYSVSREKKERFSLILESASTNQTSMYLCASSLSGRGRTETQYFGPGTRLLVL.